These 31 T cell receptor beta chains came from one sample sequenced in a study of shared clonotypes between healthy human individuals. Measured with immunoSEQ multiplex PCR; TCRdb has only the in-frame clones, and not every one. In the table there are roughly 2.1 million clones, 93% of which are singletons. Naive CD8 cells lacked CD45RO, underwent positive selection for CCR7 and left out terminally differentiated effector memory CD45RA+ cells. The sample taken for sequencing was naive CD8+ T cells from PBMCs. These TCRs come from a man aged 18 to 30 in good health. Some clones in this sample may be carry-over from other donors' samples.

The chain carries TRBV10-3 and TRBJ1-5, with a weak D call TRBD1 (5 bases). Deletions cut 2 bases from V and 3 bases from J, with 23 bases between. Germline CDR1 and CDR2: ENHRY and SYGVKD. This CDR3 spans 19 amino acids. The CDR3: CAISEHDPTWGGNNQPQHF. The CDR3 coding sequence is TGTGCCATCAGTGAGCACGACCCTACGTGGGGGGGTAACAATCAGCCCCAGCATTTT.

The CDR3 reads CASSIQGQGAYTGELFF. The CDR3 nucleotides read TGTGCCAGTAGTATACAGGGACAGGGAGCGTACACCGGGGAGCTGTTTTTT. The rearrangement joins TRBV19 to TRBJ2-2; 9 bases are a match to TRBD1. The CDR3 totals 17 residues. V lost 2 bases and J lost 3; bases outside the gene matches: 7. Germline V CDR1 and CDR2: LNHDA, SQIVND (reference sequence).

This clone came up once. This chain joins TRBV27 and TRBJ2-7, with TRBD2 as a possible D gene (6 bases). V lost 2 bases to trimming and J lost 6 bases, with 11 bases between them. Germline V gene sequence: CDR1 MNHEY, CDR2 SMNVEV (reference sequence). This CDR3 has 13 residues. The CDR3 sequence is CASSLGGFLEQYF. CDR3 sequence (DNA): TGTGCCAGCAGTTTAGGAGGGTTTCTCGAGCAGTACTTC.

The V call is TRBV27, the J call TRBJ2-7; 10 bases are a match to TRBD1. Germline CDR1 MNHEY, CDR2 SMNVEV (reference sequence). The CDR3 is 15 residues long. V trimming: 4 bases; J trimming: 4 bases; junction bases outside the gene matches: 7. In nucleotides, the CDR3 is TGTGCCAGCAGTTCTCGGGACAGGGGATTTTACGAGCAGTACTTC. Translating gives CASSSRDRGFYEQYF.

The J gene is TRBJ1-1, the V gene TRBV27; D is ambiguous. Germline V gives CDR1 MNHEY, CDR2 SMNVEV (reference sequence). The CDR3 length is 16 residues. V lost 6 bases, J lost 2 bases, and 19 bases lay in between. CDR3 in DNA: TGTGCCAGCAGCCCCCTGTCGGGGTTAGGAAACACTGAAGCTTTCTTT. Its protein is CASSPLSGLGNTEAFF.

The V gene is TRBV11-2, the J gene TRBJ2-7; possibly TRBD1 or TRBD2 for D (5 bases each). V was clipped by 4 bases and J by 3 bases, with 10 bases between them. The CDR3 extends over 13 amino acids. The germline gives CDR1 SGHAT, CDR2 FQNNGV. CDR3 sequence: CASSWGRDYEQYF. The CDR3 nucleotides are TGTGCCAGCAGCTGGGGCCGGGACTACGAGCAGTACTTC.

Notes on this clone: Within the sample, other DNA sequences also encode this same CDR3. V is TRBV28 and J is TRBJ2-7; D is ambiguous. The V and J ends lost 5 bases and 6 bases respectively, with 8 bases between them. The CDR3 consists of 11 residues. Germline V gene lookup returns CDR1 MDHEN and CDR2 SYDVKM. The CDR3: CASSPASEQYF. Here the CDR3 DNA reads TGTGCCAGCAGTCCAGCGTCCGAGCAGTACTTC.

This clone appeared a single time. Other DNA sequences from this sample encode an identical CDR3 as well. This chain joins TRBV27 and TRBJ2-4; TRBD1 or TRBD2 may be the D gene (5 bases each). V was trimmed by 0 bases and J by 0 bases, leaving 9 bases between them. The CDR3 contains 16 residues. Per the germline V gene, CDR1 is MNHEY and CDR2 is SMNVEV (reference sequence). The CDR3 bases are TGTGCCAGCAGTTTATCCCCCGGGGCAGCCAAAAACATTCAGTACTTC. Amino acid sequence: CASSLSPGAAKNIQYF.

The V call is TRBV5-1, the J call TRBJ1-1, with 7 bases that match TRBD1. Losses at the gene ends were 4 bases for V and 8 bases for J; bases not matched to a gene: 8. The CDR3 is made up of 13 amino acids. The germline CDR1 and CDR2 sequences are SGHRS and YFSETQ. The CDR3 here is CASSPGRDREAFF. CDR3 bases: TGCGCCAGCAGCCCAGGCCGGGACAGAGAAGCTTTCTTT.

This clone was detected only once. The chain couples TRBV9 to TRBJ2-1; TRBD1 aligns across 8 bases. Germline CDR1 reads SGDLS; CDR2 reads YYNGEE. The CDR3 runs to 15 residues. V dropped 3 bases and J dropped 6; count of bases not matched to a gene: 8. The CDR3 spells CASSAIQGAGNEQFF. CDR3 in DNA: TGTGCCAGCAGCGCCATCCAGGGGGCCGGCAATGAGCAGTTCTTC.

This chain joins TRBV2 and TRBJ2-5; D unresolved. The CDR3 consists of 14 residues. Trimming shortened V by 3 bases and J by 2 bases, and 10 bases separated the two germline ends. In germline, CDR1 is SNHLY, CDR2 FYNNEI. The CDR3 loop is CASSEFSWQETQYF. The CDR3 DNA is TGTGCCAGCAGTGAGTTTAGTTGGCAAGAGACCCAGTACTTC.

The chain joins TRBV25-1 to TRBJ1-1, with a tentative D call TRBD1 (6 bases). Germline lookup yields CDR1 MGHDK and CDR2 SYGVNS. V lost 7 bases to trimming and J lost 3 bases, with 12 bases between them. CDR3 length equals 13 residues. The CDR3 bases are TGTGCCAGCAAACAGGGTTTCGACACTGAAGCTTTCTTT. Amino acids: CASKQGFDTEAFF.

This sequence joins TRBV7-6 and TRBJ2-2; 9 bases fit TRBD2. The CDR3 sequence is 16 residues long. V was clipped by 0 bases and J by 5 bases; unmatched bases: 4. CDR1 and CDR2 from the germline V gene are SGHVS and FNYEAQ. CDR3 coding DNA: TGTGCCAGCAGCTTAGCTGGACTAGCGAGGACCGGGGAGCTGTTTTTT. Its translation: CASSLAGLARTGELFF.

The chain joins TRBV7-9 to TRBJ1-2; D call uncertain. The V gene's germline CDR1 is SEHNR and CDR2 FQNEAQ (reference sequence). The CDR3 has 14 residues. Trimming removed 4 bases at V and 4 bases at J, with 13 bases between. The CDR3 protein is CASSSVGGPYGYTF. The DNA for the CDR3 is TGTGCCAGCAGCTCCGTGGGAGGACCCTATGGCTACACCTTC.

The chain combines TRBV30 with TRBJ1-1; a possible D gene is TRBD1 (6 bases). Trimming removed 2 bases from V and 11 bases from J, with 15 bases in between. Germline values: CDR1 GTSNPN, CDR2 SVGIG (reference sequence). The CDR3 consists of 12 residues. The chain's CDR3 is CAWSIAGGWAFF. CDR3 nucleotide sequence: TGTGCCTGGAGTATAGCGGGGGGCTGGGCTTTCTTT.

The chain recombines TRBV23-1 with TRBJ2-7, with 10 bases identical to TRBD2. TRBV23-1 is treated as an ORF (open reading frame) with a function not yet certain. Unmatched junction bases numbered 19, after V lost 10 bases and J lost 7 bases. The CDR3 has 16 residues. The CDR3 protein is CATTKPRSGRAKEQYF. CDR3 bases: TGCGCCACTACAAAGCCGAGAAGCGGGAGGGCGAAAGAGCAGTACTTC.

This CDR3 is CAVRDTGSVPVSSYNEQFF. CDR3 DNA sequence: TGTGCCGTCAGGGATACAGGGTCTGTCCCAGTGAGCTCCTACAATGAGCAGTTCTTC. The chain joins TRBV28 to TRBJ2-1; D may be TRBD1 (6 bases). Germline-derived CDR1 and CDR2 are MDHEN and SYDVKM. The CDR3 consists of 19 residues. Trimming took off 11 bases at V and 0 bases at J, with 29 bases between the two ends.

About this clone: Other DNA sequences in the sample encode the same CDR3. This rearrangement joins TRBV5-6 to TRBJ2-1, with 7 bases identical to TRBD2. CDR1 and CDR2 (germline): SGHDT, YYEEEE. Trimming removed 4 bases from V and 5 bases from J; junction bases left unmatched: 0. The CDR3 contains 12 residues. For the CDR3, the DNA is TGTGCCAGCAGCCGGGGGGACAATGAGCAGTTCTTC. Translating it yields CASSRGDNEQFF.

Comments on this clone: The junction departs from the called germline gene at one end, perhaps through a read error. The rearrangement uses TRBV30 and TRBJ2-5, with D perhaps TRBD2 (6 bases). The germline V gene encodes CDR1 GTSNPN and CDR2 SVGIG (reference sequence). The CDR3 has 19 amino acids. CDR3 sequence reads: CACSEPGLQPTHYYGGQYF. In DNA, the CDR3 is TGTGCCTGTAGTGAGCCGGGACTCCAACCCACTCATTACTACGGCGGGCAGTACTTC.

V and J are TRBV4-1 and TRBJ1-2, with 10 nucleotides matching TRBD1. The CDR3 has 16 residues. Germline CDR1 MGHRA, CDR2 YSYEKL. The junction had 5 bases not matched to a gene; V was cut back by 0 bases and J by 4 bases. CDR3: CASSQDFRTGGYGYTF. DNA for the CDR3: TGCGCCAGCAGCCAAGATTTTCGGACAGGGGGCTATGGCTACACCTTC.

In its sample, this clone was seen once. The chain combines TRBV6-1 with TRBJ2-3, with 10 bases that match TRBD1. The germline CDR1 and CDR2 sequences are MNHNS and SASEGT. CDR3 length: 15 amino acids. V shed 6 bases and J 3 bases; nucleotides not matched to a gene: 6. CDR3 protein: CASRDSGQGTDTQYF. CDR3 in DNA: TGTGCCAGCAGGGATTCGGGACAGGGGACAGATACGCAGTATTTT.

This chain connects TRBV27 to TRBJ2-1, with D unclear. The CDR3 has 16 residues. Trimming pared 4 bases from V and 0 bases from J, leaving 13 bases between. Per germline, CDR1 MNHEY and CDR2 SMNVEV (reference sequence). CDR3 nucleotides: TGTGCCAGCAGTTCCGAAGGAGCAAGCTCCTACAATGAGCAGTTCTTC. Its translation: CASSSEGASSYNEQFF.

The chain links TRBV5-6 to TRBJ2-3; D gene unclear. CDR1 and CDR2 (germline): SGHDT, YYEEEE. The V end was cut by 4 bases, the J end by 2 bases, with 8 bases between. The CDR3 contains 13 residues. CDR3 sequence reads: CASSDQNTDTQYF. The CDR3 DNA sequence: TGTGCCAGCAGCGACCAAAACACAGATACGCAGTATTTT.

J is TRBJ1-5 and V is TRBV2; 7 nucleotides align to TRBD1. This CDR3 region has 14 residues. The germline CDR1 and CDR2 sequences are SNHLY and FYNNEI. V was pared by 5 bases and J by 2 bases, with 3 bases of the junction left unmatched. CDR3: CASSWDSGNQPQHF. In DNA form, the CDR3 reads TGTGCCAGCAGTTGGGACAGTGGCAATCAGCCCCAGCATTTT.

This clone was recorded only once. The V and J genes are TRBV9 and TRBJ2-1, with 8 bases identical to TRBD2. Germline loops: CDR1 SGDLS, CDR2 YYNGEE. The V and J ends lost 0 bases and 8 bases, in that order; junction bases with no gene match: 10. The CDR3 has 16 residues. CDR3 sequence: CASSVDSSGSVDEQFF. In nucleotides, the CDR3 is TGTGCCAGCAGCGTAGATTCAAGCGGGAGTGTGGATGAGCAGTTCTTC.

In nucleotides, the CDR3 is TGTGCCAGCAGCCGTTTGAGGGGGCATCTCGAAGAGGACACCATATATTTT. Translating it yields CASSRLRGHLEEDTIYF. This sequence joins TRBV7-9 and TRBJ1-3; 7 bases are a match to TRBD1. J was trimmed by 8 bases and V by 5 bases; bases with no gene match: 18. Germline-derived CDR1 and CDR2 are SEHNR and FQNEAQ (reference sequence). This CDR3 is 17 amino acids long.

V usage is TRBV19 and J usage is TRBJ1-1, with D unclear. From germline, CDR1 is LNHDA and CDR2 SQIVND (reference sequence). This CDR3 comprises 20 residues. V lost 0 bases, J lost 3 bases, and 26 bases lay in between. CDR3 sequence reads: CASSIDRLSGQPHKYTEAFF. In nucleotides, the CDR3 is TGTGCCAGTAGTATAGATAGGTTAAGTGGCCAGCCCCATAAGTACACTGAAGCTTTCTTT.

J is TRBJ2-7 and V is TRBV14; D uncertain. Germline V gene lookup returns CDR1 SGHDN and CDR2 FVKESK. V lost 0 bases and J lost 7, with 16 bases in between. This CDR3 is 15 amino acids long. The chain's CDR3 is CASSQEPSLRREQYF. The CDR3 bases are TGTGCCAGCAGCCAAGAACCGAGCTTGAGACGGGAGCAGTACTTC.

This clone has a single count. This sequence joins TRBV6-1 and TRBJ2-7; 10 bases line up with TRBD1. The CDR3 extends over 15 amino acids. Germline CDR1 MNHNS, CDR2 SASEGT. Trimming cost V 7 bases and J 1 base; bases outside gene matches: 7. The CDR3 is CASIKGQGSSYEQYF. CDR3 sequence (DNA): TGTGCCAGCATTAAGGGACAGGGGAGTTCCTACGAGCAGTACTTC.

This chain links TRBV5-1 with TRBJ2-7; either TRBD1 or TRBD2 may fit D (6 bases each). V lost 4 bases and J lost 3, with 17 bases in between. CDR1 and CDR2 (germline): SGHRS, YFSETQ. CDR3 length: 15 amino acids. CDR3 amino acids: CASSLGGGAYYEQYF. The CDR3 DNA reads TGCGCCAGCAGCCTGGGGGGCGGGGCGTACTACGAGCAGTACTTC.

V usage is TRBV21-1 and J usage is TRBJ2-4; whether TRBD1, the table's D call, matches the DNA was not checked. TRBV21-1 is assigned pseudogene status. This CDR3 has 15 amino acids. In DNA form, the CDR3 reads TGTGCCAGCAGCAAAAACAGGGGACTCAAAAACATTCAGTACTTC. Translation gives CASSKNRGLKNIQYF.